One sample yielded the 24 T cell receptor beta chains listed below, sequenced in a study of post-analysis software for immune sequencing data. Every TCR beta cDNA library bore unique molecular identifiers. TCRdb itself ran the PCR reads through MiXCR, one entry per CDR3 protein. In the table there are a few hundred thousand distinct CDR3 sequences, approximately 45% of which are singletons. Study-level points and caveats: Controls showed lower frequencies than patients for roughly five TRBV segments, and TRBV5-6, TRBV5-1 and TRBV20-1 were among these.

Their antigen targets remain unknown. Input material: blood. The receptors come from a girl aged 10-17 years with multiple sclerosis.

CDR3 bases: TGTGCCAGCAGCTTAGTAGCAGGGAGCCAAGAGACCCAGTACTTC. Translation: CASSLVAGSQETQYF. The chain recombines TRBV7-2 with TRBJ2-5; D may be TRBD1 or TRBD2 (5 bases each). CDR3 length: 15 amino acids. CDR1 and CDR2 (germline): SGHTA, FQGNSA. The V end was cut by 1 base, the J end by 1 base, with 10 bases between. Drawing the rest from reference TRBV7-2 and TRBJ2-5, the complete variable domain is GAGVSQSPSNKVTEKGKDVELRCDPISGHTALYWYRQSLGQGLEFLIYFQGNSAPDKSGLPSDRFSAERTGGSVSTLTIQRTQQEDSAVYLCASSLVAGSQETQYFGPGTRLLVL.

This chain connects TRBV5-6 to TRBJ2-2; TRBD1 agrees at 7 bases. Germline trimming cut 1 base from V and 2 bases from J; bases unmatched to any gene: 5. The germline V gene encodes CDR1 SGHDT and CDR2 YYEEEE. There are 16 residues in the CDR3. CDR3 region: CASSLSGTVNTGELFF. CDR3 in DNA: TGTGCCAGCAGCTTGTCCGGGACAGTTAACACCGGGGAGCTGTTTTTT.

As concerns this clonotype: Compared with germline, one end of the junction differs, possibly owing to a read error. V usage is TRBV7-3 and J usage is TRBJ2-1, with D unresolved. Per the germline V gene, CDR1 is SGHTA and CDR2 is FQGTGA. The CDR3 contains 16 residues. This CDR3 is CASSSGGGASYSEQFF. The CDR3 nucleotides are TGTGCCAGCAGCTCGGGCGGCGGAGCCTCCTACAGTGAGCAGTTCTTC.

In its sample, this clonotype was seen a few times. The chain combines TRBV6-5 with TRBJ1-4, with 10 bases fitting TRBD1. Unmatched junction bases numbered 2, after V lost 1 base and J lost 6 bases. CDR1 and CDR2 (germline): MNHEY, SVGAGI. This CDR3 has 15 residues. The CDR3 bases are TGTGCCAGCAGTTACTTCGGGACAGGGGATGAAAAACTGTTTTTT. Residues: CASSYFGTGDEKLFF.

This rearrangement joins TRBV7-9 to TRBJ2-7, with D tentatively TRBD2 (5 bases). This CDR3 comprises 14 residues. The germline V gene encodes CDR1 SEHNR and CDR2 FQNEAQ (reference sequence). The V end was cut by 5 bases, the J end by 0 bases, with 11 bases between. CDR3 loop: CASSPAGNSYEQYF. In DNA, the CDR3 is TGTGCCAGCAGCCCCGCCGGGAACTCCTACGAGCAGTACTTC.

The CDR3 reads CASSFTGAMNTEAFF. CDR3 sequence (DNA): TGCGCCAGCAGCTTCACAGGGGCCATGAACACTGAAGCTTTCTTT. The gene calls are TRBV5-1 and TRBJ1-1; TRBD1 aligns across 7 bases. V shed 2 bases, J shed 0 bases, and the junction held 4 bases outside the gene matches. From germline, CDR1 is SGHRS and CDR2 YFSETQ. CDR3 length: 15 amino acids.

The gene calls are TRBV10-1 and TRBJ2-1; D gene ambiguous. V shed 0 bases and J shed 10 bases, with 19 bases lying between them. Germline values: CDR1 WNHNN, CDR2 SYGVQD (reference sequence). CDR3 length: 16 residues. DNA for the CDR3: TGCGCCAGCAGTGAGTCTCAGCAGGCCCGTCCTCTGGAGCAGTTCTTC. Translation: CASSESQQARPLEQFF.

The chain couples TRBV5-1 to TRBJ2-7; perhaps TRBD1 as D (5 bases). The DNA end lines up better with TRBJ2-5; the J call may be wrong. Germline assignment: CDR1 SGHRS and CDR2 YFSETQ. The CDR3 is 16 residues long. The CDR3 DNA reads TGCGCCAGCAGCTCTCAACCCCTGACAGCTGGGGAGACCCAGTACTTC. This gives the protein CASSSQPLTAGETQYF.

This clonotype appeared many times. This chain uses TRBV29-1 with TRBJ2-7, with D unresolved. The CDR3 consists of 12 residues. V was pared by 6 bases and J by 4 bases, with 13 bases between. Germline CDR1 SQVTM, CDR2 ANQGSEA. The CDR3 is CSVGHDQYEQYF. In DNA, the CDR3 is TGCAGCGTAGGTCATGATCAATACGAGCAGTACTTC.

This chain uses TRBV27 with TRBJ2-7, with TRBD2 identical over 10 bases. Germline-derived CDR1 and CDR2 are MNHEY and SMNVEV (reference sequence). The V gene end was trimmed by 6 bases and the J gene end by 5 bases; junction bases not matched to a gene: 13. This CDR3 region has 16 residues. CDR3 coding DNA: TGTGCCAGCAGACTCAGCGGACTAGCGGCTTCCAACGAGCAGTACTTC. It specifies CASRLSGLAASNEQYF.

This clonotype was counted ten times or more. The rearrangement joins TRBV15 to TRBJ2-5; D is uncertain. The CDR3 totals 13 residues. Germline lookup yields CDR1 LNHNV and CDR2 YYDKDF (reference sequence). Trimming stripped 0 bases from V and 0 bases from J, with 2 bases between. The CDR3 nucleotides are TGTGCCACCAGCAGAGATAACCAAGAGACCCAGTACTTC. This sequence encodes CATSRDNQETQYF.

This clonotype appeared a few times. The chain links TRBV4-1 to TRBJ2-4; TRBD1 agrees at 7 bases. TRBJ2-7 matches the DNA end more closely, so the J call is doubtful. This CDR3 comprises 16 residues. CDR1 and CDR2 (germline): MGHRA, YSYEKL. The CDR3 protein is CASSQTTDRVWYEQYF. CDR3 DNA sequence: TGCGCCAGCAGCCAGACAACCGACAGGGTATGGTACGAGCAGTACTTC.

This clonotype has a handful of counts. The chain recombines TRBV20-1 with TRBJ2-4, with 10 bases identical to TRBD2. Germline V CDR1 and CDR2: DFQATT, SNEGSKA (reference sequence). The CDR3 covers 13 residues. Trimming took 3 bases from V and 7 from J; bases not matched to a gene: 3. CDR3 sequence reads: CSARGLAMNIQYF. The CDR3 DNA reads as TGCAGTGCTAGGGGACTAGCGATGAACATTCAGTACTTC.

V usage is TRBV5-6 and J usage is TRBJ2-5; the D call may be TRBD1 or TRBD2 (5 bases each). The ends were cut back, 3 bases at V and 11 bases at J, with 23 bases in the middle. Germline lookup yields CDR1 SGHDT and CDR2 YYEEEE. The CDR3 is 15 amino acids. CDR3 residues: CASSSMGTGTDEQYF. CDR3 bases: TGTGCCAGCAGCTCCATGGGAACGGGGACGGATGAGCAGTACTTC.

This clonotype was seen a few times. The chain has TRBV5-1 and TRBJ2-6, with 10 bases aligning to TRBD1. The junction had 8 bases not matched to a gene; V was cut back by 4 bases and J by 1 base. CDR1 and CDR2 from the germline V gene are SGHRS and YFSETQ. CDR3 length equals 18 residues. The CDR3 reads CASSPTGTGVSGANVLTF. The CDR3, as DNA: TGCGCCAGCAGCCCCACGGGGACAGGGGTGTCTGGGGCCAACGTCCTGACTTTC.

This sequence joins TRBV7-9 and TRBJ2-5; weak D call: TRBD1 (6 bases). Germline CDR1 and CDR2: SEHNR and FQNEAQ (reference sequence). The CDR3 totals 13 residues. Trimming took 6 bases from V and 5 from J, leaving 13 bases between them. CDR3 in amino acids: CASSEQGLETQYF. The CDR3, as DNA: TGTGCCAGCAGTGAACAGGGCTTGGAGACCCAGTACTTC.

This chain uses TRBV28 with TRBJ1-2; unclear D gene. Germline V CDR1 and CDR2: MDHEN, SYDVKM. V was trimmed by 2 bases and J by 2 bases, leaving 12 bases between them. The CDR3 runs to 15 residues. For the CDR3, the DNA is TGTGCCAGCAGTTTACCGAATGGGCAGAACTATGGCTACACCTTC. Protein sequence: CASSLPNGQNYGYTF.

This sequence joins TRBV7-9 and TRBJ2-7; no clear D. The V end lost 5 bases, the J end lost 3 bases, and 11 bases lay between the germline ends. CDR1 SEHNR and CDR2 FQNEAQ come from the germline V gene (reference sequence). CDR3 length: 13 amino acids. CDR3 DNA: TGTGCCAGCAGCGACGAGATTAGCTACGAGCAGTACTTC. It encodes CASSDEISYEQYF.

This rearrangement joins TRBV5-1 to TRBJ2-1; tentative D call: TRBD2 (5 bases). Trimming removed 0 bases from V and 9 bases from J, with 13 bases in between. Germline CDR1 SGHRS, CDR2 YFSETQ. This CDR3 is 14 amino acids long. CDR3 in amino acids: CASSLAGGSIEQFF. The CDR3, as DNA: TGCGCCAGCAGCTTGGCCGGCGGGTCCATTGAGCAGTTCTTC.

The CDR3 nucleotides read TGTGCCAGCGGCAATACAGGGATTGGCTACACCTTC. This encodes CASGNTGIGYTF. The J gene is TRBJ1-2, the V gene TRBV7-3, with D possibly being TRBD1 (6 bases). Germline values: CDR1 SGHTA, CDR2 FQGTGA. Trimming left V 8 bases short and J 7 bases short, with 14 bases between. The length of the CDR3 is 12 residues.

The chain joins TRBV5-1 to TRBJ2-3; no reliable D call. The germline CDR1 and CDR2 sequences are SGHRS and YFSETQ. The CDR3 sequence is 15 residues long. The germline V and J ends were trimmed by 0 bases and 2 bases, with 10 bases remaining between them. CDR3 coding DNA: TGCGCCAGCAGCTTGGAGGTGGGGTCCACAGATACGCAGTATTTT. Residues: CASSLEVGSTDTQYF.

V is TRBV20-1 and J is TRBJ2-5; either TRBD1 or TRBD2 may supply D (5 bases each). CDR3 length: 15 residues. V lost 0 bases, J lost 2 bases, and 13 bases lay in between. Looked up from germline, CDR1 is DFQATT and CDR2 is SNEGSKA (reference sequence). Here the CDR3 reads CSARDPRGSQETQYF. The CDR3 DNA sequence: TGCAGTGCTAGAGACCCGAGGGGTTCTCAAGAGACCCAGTACTTC.

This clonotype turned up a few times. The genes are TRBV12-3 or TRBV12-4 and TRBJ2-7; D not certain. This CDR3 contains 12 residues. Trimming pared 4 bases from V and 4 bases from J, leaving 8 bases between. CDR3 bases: TGTGCCAGCAGTTCAACAGCATACGAGCAGTACTTC. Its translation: CASSSTAYEQYF.

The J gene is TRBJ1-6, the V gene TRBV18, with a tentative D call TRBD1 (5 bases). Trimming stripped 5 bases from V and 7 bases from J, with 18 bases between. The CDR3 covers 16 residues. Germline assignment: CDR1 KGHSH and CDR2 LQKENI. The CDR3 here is CASSAITGAPNSPLHF. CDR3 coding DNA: TGTGCCAGCTCAGCTATTACAGGTGCTCCAAATTCACCCCTCCACTTT.